This is a list of T cell receptor beta chains from one sample in a study of shared clonotypes between healthy human individuals. Data came from immunoSEQ multiplex PCR; TCRdb stores just in-frame clones and leaves some out. Here the sample spans over 800,000 clones, roughly 92% being singletons. Sequenced material: naive CD8+ T cells sorted from blood. These receptors came from a man aged 25-45 years in good health. CDR3s include the opening cysteine and the closing phenylalanine or tryptophan. A D gene is named only where the DNA matches it firmly. The size entry is marked missing in some rows and otherwise reads once, few, many or a size class.

clone size	V gene	D gene	J gene	CDR3 DNA	CDR3 protein
once	TRBV9	TRBD1	TRBJ1-2	TGTGCCAGCAGCCCAGGGGGAGGCGGCTATGGCTACACCTTC	CASSPGGGGYGYTF
.	TRBV7-8	.	TRBJ2-7	TGTGCCAGCAGCTTATCCGGAGGGCCTGGAGACCTTCCCTACGAGCAGTACTTC	CASSLSGGPGDLPYEQYF
.	TRBV7-9	.	TRBJ1-3	TGTGCCAGCAGCAGATCCGGGACCGATGGAAACACCATATATTTT	CASSRSGTDGNTIYF
.	TRBV29-1	.	TRBJ2-1	TGCAGCGTTGAGGCCAATGAGCAGTTCTTC	CSVEANEQFF
.	TRBV4-3	TRBD1	TRBJ2-3	TGCGCCAGCAGCCAAGAGGAGACAGGGTACACAGATACGCAGTATTTT	CASSQEETGYTDTQYF
.	TRBV27	.	TRBJ2-2	TGTGCCAGCAGTCCAGTATGGGGAGCGGCCACCGGGGAGCTGTTTTTT	CASSPVWGAATGELFF
once	TRBV19	TRBD2	TRBJ2-1	TGTGCCAGTAGTTCTAGCGGGAACCCGTACAATGAGCAGTTCTTC	CASSSSGNPYNEQFF
once	TRBV28	TRBD2	TRBJ2-7	TGTGCCAGCAGTCGCCCCGGGACTAGCTCCTACGAGCAGTACTTC	CASSRPGTSSYEQYF
once	TRBV6-5	TRBD1	TRBJ2-2	TGTGCCAGCAGTTCCTCAGGGGGTTTCGGGGAGCTGTTTTTT	CASSSSGGFGELFF
.	TRBV5-4	TRBD2	TRBJ2-1	TGTGCCAGCAGCTGGACTAGCGGGGATGAGCAGTTCTTC	CASSWTSGDEQFF
.	TRBV29-1	.	TRBJ2-3	TGCAGCGTTGATTTCAGCAACCCAAGCACAGATACGCAGTATTTT	CSVDFSNPSTDTQYF
few	TRBV9	TRBD2	TRBJ2-7	TGTGCCAGCAGCGTAGTGGCGGGAGACTACGAGCAGTACTTC	CASSVVAGDYEQYF
.	TRBV19	TRBD2	TRBJ2-7	TGTGCCAGTAGCCCGGGACTAGCGGGAGGACTCCCCTACTACGAGCAGTACTTC	CASSPGLAGGLPYYEQYF
once	TRBV2	.	TRBJ1-1	TGTGCCAGCAGCGCTTCCAGGGACTCCGGCGACACTGAAGCTTTCTTT	CASSASRDSGDTEAFF
.	TRBV6-5	TRBD2	TRBJ2-7	TGTGCCACCGGGACTAGCGGCTACGAGCAGTACTTC	CATGTSGYEQYF
.	TRBV9	.	TRBJ2-1	TGTGCCAGCAGCGTAGTTCCTGGGTATGAGCAGTTCTTC	CASSVVPGYEQFF
.	TRBV11-2	.	TRBJ2-7	TGTGCCAGCAGCCCAATCCGGGACCCCGGTTTCAGCCACGAGCAGTACTTC	CASSPIRDPGFSHEQYF
.	TRBV19	TRBD1	TRBJ2-2	TGTGCCAGTTCCCGGGACAGGGAGGACACCGGGGAGCTGTTTTTT	CASSRDREDTGELFF
.	TRBV27	.	TRBJ1-1	TGTGCCAGCAGTTCCACTCTGAGTCCTGGAGCTTTCTTT	CASSSTLSPGAFF
.	TRBV5-1	.	TRBJ2-7	TGCGCCAGCAGCCTCTTCGGTGGTAATACCTACGAGCAGTACTTC	CASSLFGGNTYEQYF
few	TRBV6-5	TRBD1	TRBJ1-2	TGTGCCAGCAGTCAAACAGGGGGCCAGTATGGCTACACCTTC	CASSQTGGQYGYTF
.	TRBV27	TRBD2	TRBJ2-7	TGTGCCAGCAGTCGGACTAGCGGGAGGCTCTACGAGCAGTACTTC	CASSRTSGRLYEQYF
.	TRBV7-9	TRBD1	TRBJ2-3	TGTGCCAGCAGCTCTGACAGGGGGTTTAGCACAGATACGCAGTATTTT	CASSSDRGFSTDTQYF
.	TRBV2	.	TRBJ2-7	TGTGCCAGCAGTGAAAGAGGAGGGACAACGCCCTACGAGCAGTACTTC	CASSERGGTTPYEQYF
once	TRBV27	TRBD2	TRBJ2-1	TGTGCCAGCAGTTTGCGACTAGCGGGAGGCTGGGATGAGCAGTTCTTC	CASSLRLAGGWDEQFF
.	TRBV5-1	TRBD1	TRBJ2-4	TGCGCCAGCAGCTTGGCCATTGGACAGGGGGCCAAAAACATTCAGTACTTC	CASSLAIGQGAKNIQYF
.	TRBV5-5	.	TRBJ1-2	TGTGCCAGCAGCCCAATCGGGGGGCTAGGTTATGGCTACACCTTC	CASSPIGGLGYGYTF
once	TRBV2	TRBD2	TRBJ2-1	TGTGCCAGCAGTGTTTCAGGACTAGCCTACAATGAGCAGTTCTTC	CASSVSGLAYNEQFF
.	TRBV18	TRBD2	TRBJ2-7	TGTGCCAGCTCACCTACAGCGGGAGGATACGAGCAGTACTTC	CASSPTAGGYEQYF
once	TRBV5-4	TRBD2	TRBJ2-7	TGTGCCAGCAGCCGGCGACTAGCGGGAGTTGACGCCGAGCAGTACTTC	CASSRRLAGVDAEQYF
.	TRBV7-9	.	TRBJ2-3	TGTGCTAGCAGCTTAGTTACGGCGCCCACAGATACGCAGTATTTT	CASSLVTAPTDTQYF
.	TRBV9	TRBD1	TRBJ2-7	TGTGCCAGCAGTCGGACAGGGAGTAGCTCCTACGAGCAGTACTTC	CASSRTGSSSYEQYF
.	TRBV27	.	TRBJ1-5	TGTGCCAGCAGTTTATCGCGTGGTGGGAGCAATCAGCCCCAGCATTTT	CASSLSRGGSNQPQHF
.	TRBV7-2	.	TRBJ2-3	TGTGCCAGCAGCTTAGCGGGGCTAGGCCCGCAGTATTTT	CASSLAGLGPQYF
once	TRBV15	.	TRBJ1-2	TGTGCCACCAGCAGATCCGGTCAGGTCCTCTATGGCTACACCTTC	CATSRSGQVLYGYTF
few	TRBV5-6	.	TRBJ2-6	TGTGCCAGCAGCTTGGCAGGGGCCAACGTCCTGACTTTC	CASSLAGANVLTF
.	TRBV6-1	.	TRBJ2-2	TGTGCCAGCAGTGATATGCAGGGGGAGCTGTTTTTT	CASSDMQGELFF
.	TRBV19	TRBD1	TRBJ1-2	TGTGCCAGTAGTGCCGGGACAGGTAACGGCTACACCTTC	CASSAGTGNGYTF
many	TRBV4-3	TRBD2	TRBJ2-1	TGCGCCAGCAGCCAGGACGCCGGAACTAGCGAAGGTGAGCAGTTCTTC	CASSQDAGTSEGEQFF
.	TRBV2	.	TRBJ1-1	TGTGCCAGCAGGTACCCTTTGGGGGGAGACACTGAAGCTTTCTTT	CASRYPLGGDTEAFF
.	TRBV7-8	.	TRBJ2-7	TGTGCCAGCAGCCTAGACGCCAGGGGCTGGGACGAGCAGTACTTC	CASSLDARGWDEQYF
.	TRBV4-1	.	TRBJ2-1	TGCGCCAGCAGCCAGTACGGAAATGAGCAGTTCTTC	CASSQYGNEQFF
.	TRBV27	.	TRBJ1-1	TGTGCCAGCAGTTTATCGTACAGTAACACTGAAGCTTTCTTT	CASSLSYSNTEAFF
.	TRBV27	.	TRBJ2-6	TGTGCCAGCACCATAGGTAGCTCTGGGGCCAACGTCCTGACTTTC	CASTIGSSGANVLTF
.	TRBV6-6	.	TRBJ1-1	TGTGCCAGCAGTTACTCGAGGGAGGGGAACACTGAAGCTTTCTTT	CASSYSREGNTEAFF
.	TRBV4-3	.	TRBJ1-1	TGCGCCAGCAGCCAAGTGAAGGGCACTGAAGCTTTCTTT	CASSQVKGTEAFF
.	TRBV27	TRBD2	TRBJ2-3	TGTGCCAGCAGTTTATTAGCGGGAGATGGTCCAGATACGCAGTATTTT	CASSLLAGDGPDTQYF
.	TRBV28	.	TRBJ1-2	TGTGCCAGCTTCAAGGAGAGGGACCCTTCCTTTCCCGACTATGGCTACACCTTC	CASFKERDPSFPDYGYTF
.	TRBV7-6	TRBD1	TRBJ2-7	TGTGCCAGCAGCTTATGCGGGGCCATATGGGGACAGGGGTACGAGCAGTACTTC	CASSLCGAIWGQGYEQYF
.	TRBV10-3	.	TRBJ1-3	TGTGCCATCAGTGAGTCGGGGGGCAGGTCTGGAAACACCATATATTTT	CAISESGGRSGNTIYF
once	TRBV10-2	TRBD1	TRBJ2-3	TGCGCCAGCAGTGACCGAACGGGACAGGGTACAGATACGCAGTATTTT	CASSDRTGQGTDTQYF
.	TRBV6-1	TRBD1	TRBJ1-2	TGTGCCAGCAGCTACGACAGGGGCTACTATGGCTACACCTTC	CASSYDRGYYGYTF
few	TRBV27	TRBD1	TRBJ2-7	TGTGCCAGCAGTTCGTGGACAGGGAACTCTAACGAGCAGTACTTC	CASSSWTGNSNEQYF
.	TRBV25-1	.	TRBJ2-7	TGTGCCAGCAGTGAATCGGCGTGTCTGGCCTACGAGCAGTACTTC	CASSESACLAYEQYF
.	TRBV19	.	TRBJ2-7	TGTGCCAGTAGTATTAGGCCTTCCTCCTACGAGCAGTACTTC	CASSIRPSSYEQYF
.	TRBV7-6	TRBD1	TRBJ2-7	TGTGCCAGCAGCTTAGGGACAGGGGACGAGCAGTACTTC	CASSLGTGDEQYF
.	TRBV5-1	.	TRBJ2-3	TGCGCCAGCAGCTTCCGGGACACCACAGATACGCAGTATTTT	CASSFRDTTDTQYF
.	TRBV29-1	.	TRBJ1-4	TGCAGCGTTGAAAACCGACAGGAAGATGAAAAACTGTTTTTT	CSVENRQEDEKLFF
once	TRBV9	.	TRBJ2-1	TGTGCCAGCAGCTGGAGGGGCGGAACCTACAATGAGCAGTTCTTC	CASSWRGGTYNEQFF